Sequencing of this T cell receptor beta chain was carried out in a study of cytomegalovirus exposure and HLA in healthy donors. Amplification used 60 Vbeta primers and 13 Jbeta primers. This table comes from immunoSEQ multiplex PCR, and its TCRdb copy is limited to in-frame clones, with some not included. The table shows about 140,000 clones, with over 60% occurring only once. The ends lost 5 bases at V and 4 bases at J; junction bases unmatched: 6. Per germline, CDR1 SGHVS and CDR2 FQNEAQ. The CDR3 totals 15 residues. Points from the study as a whole: Analyzed later, association rates of TCRs varied across HLA loci, with DRB1 most and HLA-C fewest.

Notes on this clone: Antigen specificity is unknown.

The rearrangement uses TRBV7-8 and TRBJ2-2, with 8 positions matching TRBD2. The TCR originated in a woman aged 45-65 years in good health and CMV-seronegative. Sequenced sample: PBMCs. DNA of the CDR3: TGTGCCAGCAGCCCAGAGGGACTAGGCACCGGGGAGCTGTTTTTT. It codes for CASSPEGLGTGELFF. The full variable domain, its missing parts supplied by reference TRBV7-8 and TRBJ2-2, is GAGVSQSPRYKVAKRGQDVALRCDPISGHVSLFWYQQALGQGPEFLTYFQNEAQLDKSGLPSDRFFAERPEGSVSTLKIQRTQQEDSAVYLCASSPEGLGTGELFFGEGSRLTVL.